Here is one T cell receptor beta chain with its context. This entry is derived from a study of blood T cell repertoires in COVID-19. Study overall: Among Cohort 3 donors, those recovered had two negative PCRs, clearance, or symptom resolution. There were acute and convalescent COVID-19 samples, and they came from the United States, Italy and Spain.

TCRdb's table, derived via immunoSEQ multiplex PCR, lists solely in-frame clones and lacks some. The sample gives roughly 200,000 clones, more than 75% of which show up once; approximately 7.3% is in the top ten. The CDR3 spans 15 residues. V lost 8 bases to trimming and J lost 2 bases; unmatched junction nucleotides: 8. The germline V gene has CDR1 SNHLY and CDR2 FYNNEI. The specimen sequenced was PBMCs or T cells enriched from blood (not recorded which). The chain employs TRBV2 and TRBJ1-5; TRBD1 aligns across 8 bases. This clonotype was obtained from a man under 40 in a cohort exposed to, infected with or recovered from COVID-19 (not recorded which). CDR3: CASETGDRGNQPQHF. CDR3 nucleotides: TGTGCCAGCGAGACAGGGGACCGTGGCAATCAGCCCCAGCATTTT.